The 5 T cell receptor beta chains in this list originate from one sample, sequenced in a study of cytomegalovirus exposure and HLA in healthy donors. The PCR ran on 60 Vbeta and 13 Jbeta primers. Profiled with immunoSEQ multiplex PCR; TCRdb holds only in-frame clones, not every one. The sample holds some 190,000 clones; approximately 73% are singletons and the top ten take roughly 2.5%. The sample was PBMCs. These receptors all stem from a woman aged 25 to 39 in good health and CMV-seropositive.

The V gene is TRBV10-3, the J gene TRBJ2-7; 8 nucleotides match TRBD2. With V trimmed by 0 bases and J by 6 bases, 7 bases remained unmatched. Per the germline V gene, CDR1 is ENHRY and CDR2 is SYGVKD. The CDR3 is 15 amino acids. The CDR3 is CAISESRTSLSEQYF. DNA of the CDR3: TGTGCCATCAGTGAGTCGAGGACTAGCCTGAGCGAGCAGTACTTC.

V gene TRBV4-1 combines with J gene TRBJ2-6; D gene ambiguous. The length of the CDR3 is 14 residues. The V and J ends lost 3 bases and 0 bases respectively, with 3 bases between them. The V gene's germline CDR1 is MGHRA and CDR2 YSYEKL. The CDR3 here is CASSHLSGANVLTF. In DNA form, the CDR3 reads TGCGCCAGCAGCCACCTCTCTGGGGCCAACGTCCTGACTTTC.

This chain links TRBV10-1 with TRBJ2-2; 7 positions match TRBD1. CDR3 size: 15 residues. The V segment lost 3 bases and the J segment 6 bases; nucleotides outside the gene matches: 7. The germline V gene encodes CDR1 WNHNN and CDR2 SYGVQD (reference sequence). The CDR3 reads CASSERGPVAGELFF. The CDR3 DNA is TGCGCCAGCAGTGAAAGGGGGCCGGTCGCCGGGGAGCTGTTTTTT.

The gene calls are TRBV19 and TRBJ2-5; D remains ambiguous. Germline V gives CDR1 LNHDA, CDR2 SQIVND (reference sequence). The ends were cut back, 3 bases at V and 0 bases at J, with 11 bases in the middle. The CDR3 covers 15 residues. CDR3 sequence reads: CASSMSSTYQETQYF. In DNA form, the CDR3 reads TGTGCCAGTAGTATGAGTAGCACGTACCAAGAGACCCAGTACTTC.

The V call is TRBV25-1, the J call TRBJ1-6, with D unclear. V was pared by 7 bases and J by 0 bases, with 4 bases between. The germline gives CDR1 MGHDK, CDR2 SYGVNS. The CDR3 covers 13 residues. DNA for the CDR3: TGTGCCAGCACGGGCTCCTATAATTCACCCCTCCACTTT. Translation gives CASTGSYNSPLHF.